This T cell receptor beta chain was obtained from a study of cytomegalovirus exposure and HLA in healthy donors. The PCR was carried out with 60 Vbeta primers and 13 Jbeta primers. The repertoire was sequenced with immunoSEQ multiplex PCR; TCRdb's copy has only in-frame clones and lacks some. This table has 150,000 to 200,000 clones, around 79% appearing once. V lost 8 bases to trimming and J lost 6 bases, with 10 bases between them. Germline V CDR1 and CDR2: MNHNY, SVGAGI (reference sequence). This CDR3 has 11 amino acids. The J gene is TRBJ1-1, the V gene TRBV6-6; D is possibly TRBD1 (5 bases). Sequenced input: PBMCs. This sequence was found in a male donor in good health and CMV-seropositive. The CDR3 is CASGRDPEAFF. The CDR3 DNA follows: TGTGCCAGCGGCAGGGATCCTGAAGCTTTCTTT.